The clone carrying this T cell receptor (beta chain) was seen a handful of times. This entry is derived from a study of blood T cell repertoires in COVID-19. On the study more broadly: The United States, Italy and Spain were the sources of the acute and convalescent COVID-19 samples. Sources were T cells, B-cell-depleted T cells, or PBMCs; the material itself was cDNA or gDNA.

Patients in Seattle were enrolled during active infection, then followed longitudinally. Original processing methods: Using reference gene primer amplification, nucleated cell counts were estimated. TCRdb keeps only in-frame clones here, not all; method: immunoSEQ multiplex PCR. D and trimming were read from the DNA, whereas the V and J calls and clone size are those reported in that table. The sample includes fewer than 300,000 clones, approximately 84% seen only once; the top ten take 15% to 19%. There are 16 residues in the CDR3. Germline V gene sequence: CDR1 SGDLS, CDR2 YYNGEE. The trim removed 3 bases at V and 0 bases at J, leaving 4 bases unmatched.

The sequenced material came from peripheral blood. The chain employs TRBV9 and TRBJ2-2; TRBD1 matches 8 bases. The receptor was derived from a person aged 65-85 years with COVID-19, enrolled during active disease. The chain's CDR3 is CASSDQGAPNTGELFF. The CDR3 nucleotides are TGTGCCAGCAGCGATCAGGGGGCCCCGAACACCGGGGAGCTGTTTTTT.